This record looks at one T cell receptor beta chain sequence and its context. Only in-frame clones appear in the TCRdb table, and some are missing; sequencing was by immunoSEQ multiplex PCR. The repertoire consists of roughly 380,000 clones, with roughly 96% occurring once and the leading ten covering around 0.3%. Per the germline V gene, CDR1 is LNHNV and CDR2 is YYDKDF (reference sequence). CDR3 length: 12 amino acids. Between the trimmed V and J ends, which lost 3 bases and 6 bases, there was a span of 7 bases. This sample is part of a study of shared clonotypes between healthy human individuals. The sequence came from a man aged 25-40 years in good health. The chain couples TRBV15 to TRBJ2-3; the D is unclear. Sequenced material: memory CD8+ T cells sorted from blood. The subset was: CD45RO+ cells pooled with CCR7-negative TemRA cells. The DNA of the CDR3 is TGTGCCACCAGCAGTTTTTTTGATACGCAGTATTTT. Its translation: CATSSFFDTQYF. The variable domain in full, completed from reference TRBV15 and TRBJ2-3, reads DAMVIQNPRYQVTQFGKPVTLSCSQTLNHNVMYWYQQKSSQAPKLLFHYYDKDFNNEADTPDNFQSRRPNTSFCFLDIRSPGLGDTAMYLCATSSFFDTQYFGPGTRLTVL.